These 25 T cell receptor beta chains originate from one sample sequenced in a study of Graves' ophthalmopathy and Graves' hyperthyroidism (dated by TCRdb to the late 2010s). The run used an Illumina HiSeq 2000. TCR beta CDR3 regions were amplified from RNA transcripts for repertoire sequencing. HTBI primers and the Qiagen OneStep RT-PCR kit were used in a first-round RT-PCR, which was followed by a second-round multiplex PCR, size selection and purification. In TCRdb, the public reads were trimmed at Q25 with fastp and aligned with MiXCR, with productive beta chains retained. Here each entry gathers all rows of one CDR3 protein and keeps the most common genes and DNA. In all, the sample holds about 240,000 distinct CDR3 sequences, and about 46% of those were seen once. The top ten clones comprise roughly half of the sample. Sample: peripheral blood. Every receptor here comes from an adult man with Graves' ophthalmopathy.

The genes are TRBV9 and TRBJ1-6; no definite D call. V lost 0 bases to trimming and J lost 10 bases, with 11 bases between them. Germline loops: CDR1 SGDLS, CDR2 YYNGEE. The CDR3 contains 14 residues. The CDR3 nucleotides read TGTGCCAGCAGCGTAGAGGACGGATTATCACCCCTCCACTTT. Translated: CASSVEDGLSPLHF.

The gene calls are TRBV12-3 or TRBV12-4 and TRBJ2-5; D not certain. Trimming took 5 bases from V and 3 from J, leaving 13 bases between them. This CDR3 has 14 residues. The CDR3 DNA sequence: TGTGCCAGCAGTGCGAGCTTGAAAAAAGAGACCCAGTACTTC. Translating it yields CASSASLKKETQYF.

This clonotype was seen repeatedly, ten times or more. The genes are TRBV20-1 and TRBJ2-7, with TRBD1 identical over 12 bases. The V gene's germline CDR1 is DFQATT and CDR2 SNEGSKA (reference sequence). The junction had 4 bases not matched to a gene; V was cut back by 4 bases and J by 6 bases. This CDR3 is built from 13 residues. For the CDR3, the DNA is TGCAGTGCTACTAGGGACAGGGGGCGCGAGCAGTACTTC. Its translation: CSATRDRGREQYF.

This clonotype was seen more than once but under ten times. This CDR3 is CSATGLAGEETQYF. The CDR3 bases are TGCAGCGCCACGGGACTAGCGGGGGAAGAGACCCAGTACTTC. This sequence joins TRBV29-1 and TRBJ2-5, with 14 bases aligning to TRBD2. The V gene's germline CDR1 is SQVTM and CDR2 ANQGSEA. CDR3 length equals 14 residues. After removal of 7 bases from V and 3 bases from J, the junction contained 4 bases not matched to a gene.

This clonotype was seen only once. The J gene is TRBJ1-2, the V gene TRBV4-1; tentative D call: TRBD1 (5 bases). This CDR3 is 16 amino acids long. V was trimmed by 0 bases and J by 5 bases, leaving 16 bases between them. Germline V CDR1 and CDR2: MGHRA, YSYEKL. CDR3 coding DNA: TGCGCCAGCAGCCAAGATTTGGTTGGGGGAAGGTATGGCTACACCTTC. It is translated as CASSQDLVGGRYGYTF.

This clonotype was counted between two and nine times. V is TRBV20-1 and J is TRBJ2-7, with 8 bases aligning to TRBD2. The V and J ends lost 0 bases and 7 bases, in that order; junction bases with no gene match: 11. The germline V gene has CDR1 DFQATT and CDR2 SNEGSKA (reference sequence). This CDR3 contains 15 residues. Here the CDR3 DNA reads TGCAGTGCTAGAGATCAGGTCGGGGGGGGGCGGGAGCAGTACTTC. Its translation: CSARDQVGGGREQYF.

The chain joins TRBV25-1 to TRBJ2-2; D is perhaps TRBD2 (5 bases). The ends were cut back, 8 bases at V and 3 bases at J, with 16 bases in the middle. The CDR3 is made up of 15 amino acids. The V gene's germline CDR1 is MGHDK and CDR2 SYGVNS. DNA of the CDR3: TGTGCCAGCCTCCCGGCGGGCCGCGACACCGGGGAGCTGTTTTTT. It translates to CASLPAGRDTGELFF.

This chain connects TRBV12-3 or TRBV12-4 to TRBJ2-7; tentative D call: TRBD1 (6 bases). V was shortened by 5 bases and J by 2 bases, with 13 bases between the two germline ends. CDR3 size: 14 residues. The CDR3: CASSPGAGAYEQYF. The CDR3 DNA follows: TGTGCCAGCAGTCCAGGGGCAGGGGCCTACGAGCAGTACTTC.

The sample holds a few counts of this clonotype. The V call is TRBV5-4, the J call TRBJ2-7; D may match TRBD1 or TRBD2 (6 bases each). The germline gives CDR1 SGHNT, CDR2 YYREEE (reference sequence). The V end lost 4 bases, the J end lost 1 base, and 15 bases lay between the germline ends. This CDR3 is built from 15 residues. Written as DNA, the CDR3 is TGTGCCAGCAGCGCCGCTGGGGGGCAATCCTACGAGCAGTACTTC. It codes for CASSAAGGQSYEQYF.

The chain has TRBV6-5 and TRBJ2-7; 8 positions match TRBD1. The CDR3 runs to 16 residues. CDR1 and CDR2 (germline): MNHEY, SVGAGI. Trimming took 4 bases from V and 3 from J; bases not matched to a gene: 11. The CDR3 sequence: CASSLQTGAAFYEQYF. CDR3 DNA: TGTGCCAGCAGTTTACAGACAGGGGCCGCCTTCTACGAGCAGTACTTC.

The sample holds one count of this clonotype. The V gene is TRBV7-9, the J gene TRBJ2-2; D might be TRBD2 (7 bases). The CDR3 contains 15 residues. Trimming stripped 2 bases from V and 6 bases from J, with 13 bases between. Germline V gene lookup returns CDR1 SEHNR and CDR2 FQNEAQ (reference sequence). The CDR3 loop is CASSLTGGAAGELFF. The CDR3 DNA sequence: TGTGCCAGCAGCTTAACGGGGGGCGCCGCCGGGGAGCTGTTTTTT.

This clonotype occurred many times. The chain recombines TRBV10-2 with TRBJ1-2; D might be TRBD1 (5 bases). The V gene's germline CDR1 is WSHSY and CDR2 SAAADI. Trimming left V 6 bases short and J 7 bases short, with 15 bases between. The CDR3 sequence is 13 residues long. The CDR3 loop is CASRDTGRGGYTF. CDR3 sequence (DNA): TGCGCCAGCAGGGACACGGGGCGAGGTGGCTACACCTTC.

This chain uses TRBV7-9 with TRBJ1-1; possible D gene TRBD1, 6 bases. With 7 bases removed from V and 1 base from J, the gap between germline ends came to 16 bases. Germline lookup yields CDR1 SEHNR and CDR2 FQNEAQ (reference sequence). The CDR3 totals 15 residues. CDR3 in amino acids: CASTPAGGANTEAFF. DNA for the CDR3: TGTGCCAGCACCCCAGCGGGGGGCGCGAACACTGAAGCTTTCTTT. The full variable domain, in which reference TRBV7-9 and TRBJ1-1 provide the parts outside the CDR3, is DTGVSQNPRHKITKRGQNVTFRCDPISEHNRLYWYRQTLGQGPEFLTYFQNEAQLEKSRLLSDRFSAERPKGSFSTLEIQRTEQGDSAMYLCASTPAGGANTEAFFGQGTRLTVV.

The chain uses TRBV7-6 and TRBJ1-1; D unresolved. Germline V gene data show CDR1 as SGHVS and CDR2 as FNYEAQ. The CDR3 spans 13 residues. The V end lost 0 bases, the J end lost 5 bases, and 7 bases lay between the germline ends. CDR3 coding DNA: TGTGCCAGCAGCTTAGCCCGGCTAACTGAAGCTTTCTTT. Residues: CASSLARLTEAFF. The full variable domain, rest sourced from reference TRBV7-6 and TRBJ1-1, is GAGVSQSPRYKVTKRGQDVALRCDPISGHVSLYWYRQALGQGPEFLTYFNYEAQQDKSGLPNDRFSAERPEGSISTLTIQRTEQRDSAMYRCASSLARLTEAFFGQGTRLTVV.

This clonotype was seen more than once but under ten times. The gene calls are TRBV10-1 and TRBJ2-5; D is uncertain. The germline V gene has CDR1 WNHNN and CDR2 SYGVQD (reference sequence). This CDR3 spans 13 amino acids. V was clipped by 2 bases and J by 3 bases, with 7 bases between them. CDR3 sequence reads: CASSEAEKETQYF. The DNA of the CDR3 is TGCGCCAGCAGTGAGGCAGAGAAAGAGACCCAGTACTTC.

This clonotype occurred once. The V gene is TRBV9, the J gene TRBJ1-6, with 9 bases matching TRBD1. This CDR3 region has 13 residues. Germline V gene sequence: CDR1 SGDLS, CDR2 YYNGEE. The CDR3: CARLGQGHSPLHF. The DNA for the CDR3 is TGTGCTAGGCTGGGACAGGGTCATTCACCCCTCCACTTT.

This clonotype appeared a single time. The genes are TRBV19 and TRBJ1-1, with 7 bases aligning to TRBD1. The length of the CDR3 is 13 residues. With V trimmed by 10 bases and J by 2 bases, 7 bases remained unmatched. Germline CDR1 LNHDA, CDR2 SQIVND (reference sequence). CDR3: CATRRTGNTEAFF. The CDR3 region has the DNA TGTGCCACGCGGAGGACAGGAAACACTGAAGCTTTCTTT.

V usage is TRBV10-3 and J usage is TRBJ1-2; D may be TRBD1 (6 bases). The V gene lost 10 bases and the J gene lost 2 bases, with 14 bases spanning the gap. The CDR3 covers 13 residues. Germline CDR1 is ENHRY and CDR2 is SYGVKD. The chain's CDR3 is CATHEDRNYGYTF. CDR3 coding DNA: TGTGCCACCCATGAGGACAGAAACTATGGCTACACCTTC.

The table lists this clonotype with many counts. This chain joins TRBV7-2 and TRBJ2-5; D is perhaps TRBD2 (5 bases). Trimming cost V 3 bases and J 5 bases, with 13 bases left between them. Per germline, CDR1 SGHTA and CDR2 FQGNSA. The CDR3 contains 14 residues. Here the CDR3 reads CASSLGRGGETQYF. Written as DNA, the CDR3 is TGTGCCAGCAGCTTGGGCCGGGGTGGGGAGACCCAGTACTTC.

The CDR3 protein is CASSPTAGGHRSGTQYF. The CDR3 DNA sequence: TGTGCCAGCAGCCCCACGGCGGGAGGGCACCGCTCGGGGACCCAGTACTTC. The rearrangement links TRBV3-1 to TRBJ2-5, with 9 bases lining up with TRBD2. J gave up 7 bases and V 4 bases, and 16 bases lay outside the gene matches. CDR3 length: 17 amino acids. CDR1 and CDR2 from the germline V gene are LGHDT and YNNKEL (reference sequence).

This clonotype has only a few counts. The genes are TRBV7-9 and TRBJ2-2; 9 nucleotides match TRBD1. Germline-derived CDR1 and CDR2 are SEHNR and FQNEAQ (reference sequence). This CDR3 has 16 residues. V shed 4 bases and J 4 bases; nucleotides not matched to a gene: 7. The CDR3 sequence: CASSSTGGAVTGELFF. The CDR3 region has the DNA TGTGCCAGCAGCTCCACAGGGGGCGCGGTCACCGGGGAGCTGTTTTTT. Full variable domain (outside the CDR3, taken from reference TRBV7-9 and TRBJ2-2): DTGVSQNPRHKITKRGQNVTFRCDPISEHNRLYWYRQTLGQGPEFLTYFQNEAQLEKSRLLSDRFSAERPKGSFSTLEIQRTEQGDSAMYLCASSSTGGAVTGELFFGEGSRLTVL.

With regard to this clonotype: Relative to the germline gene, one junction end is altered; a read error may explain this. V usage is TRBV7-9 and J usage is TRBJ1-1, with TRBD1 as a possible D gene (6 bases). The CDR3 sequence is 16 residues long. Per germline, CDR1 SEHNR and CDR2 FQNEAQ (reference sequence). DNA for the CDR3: TGTGCCATCAGCCAGAGGGTCGGGGGGCCCAGCACTGAAGCTTTCTTT. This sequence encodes CAISQRVGGPSTEAFF.

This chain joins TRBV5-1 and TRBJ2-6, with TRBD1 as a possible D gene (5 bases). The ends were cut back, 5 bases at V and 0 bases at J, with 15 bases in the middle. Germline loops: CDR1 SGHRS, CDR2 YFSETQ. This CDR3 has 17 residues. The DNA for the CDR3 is TGCGCCAGCAGAACGTCCCGAACAGGCTCTGGGGCCAACGTCCTGACTTTC. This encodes CASRTSRTGSGANVLTF.

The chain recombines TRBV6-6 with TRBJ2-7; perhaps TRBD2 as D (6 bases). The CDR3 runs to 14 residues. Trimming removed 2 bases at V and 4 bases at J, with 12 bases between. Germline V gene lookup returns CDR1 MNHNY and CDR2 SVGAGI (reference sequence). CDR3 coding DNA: TGTGCCAGCAGTTACGCGGGGATATATTACGAGCAGTACTTC. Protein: CASSYAGIYYEQYF.

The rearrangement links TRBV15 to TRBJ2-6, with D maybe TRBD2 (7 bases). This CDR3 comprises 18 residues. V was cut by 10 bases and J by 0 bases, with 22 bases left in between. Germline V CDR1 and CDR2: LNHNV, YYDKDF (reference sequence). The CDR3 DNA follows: TGTGCCAGTAGCGTTTCGGGGGGCTCCGTCTCTGGGGCCAACGTCCTGACTTTC. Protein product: CASSVSGGSVSGANVLTF.